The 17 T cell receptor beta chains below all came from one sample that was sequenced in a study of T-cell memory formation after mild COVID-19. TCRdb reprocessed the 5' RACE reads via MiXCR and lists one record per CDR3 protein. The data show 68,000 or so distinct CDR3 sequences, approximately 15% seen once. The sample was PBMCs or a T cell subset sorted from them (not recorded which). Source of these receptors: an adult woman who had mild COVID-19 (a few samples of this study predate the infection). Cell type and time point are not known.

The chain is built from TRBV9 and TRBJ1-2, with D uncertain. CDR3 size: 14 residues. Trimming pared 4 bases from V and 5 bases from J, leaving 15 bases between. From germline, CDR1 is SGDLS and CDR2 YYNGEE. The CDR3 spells CASSLRVQPYGYTF. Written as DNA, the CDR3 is TGTGCCAGCAGCCTTCGGGTTCAGCCATATGGCTACACCTTC. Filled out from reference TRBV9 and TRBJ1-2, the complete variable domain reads DSGVTQTPKHLITATGQRVTLRCSPRSGDLSVYWYQQSLDQGLQFLIQYYNGEERAKGNILERFSAQQFPDLHSELNLSSLELGDSALYFCASSLRVQPYGYTFGSGTRLTVV.

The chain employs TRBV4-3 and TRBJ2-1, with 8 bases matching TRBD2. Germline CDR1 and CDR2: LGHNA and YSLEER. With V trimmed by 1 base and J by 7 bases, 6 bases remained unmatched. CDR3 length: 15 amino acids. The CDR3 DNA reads TGCGCCAGCAGCCAAGGGGTAGCGGGACTAAATGAGCAGTTCTTC. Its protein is CASSQGVAGLNEQFF.

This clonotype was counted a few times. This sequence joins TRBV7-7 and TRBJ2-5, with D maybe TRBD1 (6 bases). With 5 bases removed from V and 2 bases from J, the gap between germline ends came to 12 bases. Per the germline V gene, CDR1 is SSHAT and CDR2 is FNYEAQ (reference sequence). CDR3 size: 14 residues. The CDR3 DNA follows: TGTGCCAGCAGCCTCCAAGGACAGCAAGAGACCCAGTACTTC. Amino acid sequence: CASSLQGQQETQYF.

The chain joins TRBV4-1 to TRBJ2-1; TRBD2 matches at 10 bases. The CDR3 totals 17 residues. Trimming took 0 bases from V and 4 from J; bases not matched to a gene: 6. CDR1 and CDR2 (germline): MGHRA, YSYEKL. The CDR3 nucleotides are TGCGCCAGCAGCCAAGAGGCTAGCGGGGGCCTTTACAATGAGCAGTTCTTC. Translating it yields CASSQEASGGLYNEQFF.

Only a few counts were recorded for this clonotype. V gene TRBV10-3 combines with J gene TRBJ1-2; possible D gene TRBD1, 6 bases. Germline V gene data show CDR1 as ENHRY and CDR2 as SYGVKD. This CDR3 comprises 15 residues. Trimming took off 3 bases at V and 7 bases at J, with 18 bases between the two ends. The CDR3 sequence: CAISESGAGGAGYTF. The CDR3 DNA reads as TGTGCCATCAGTGAATCGGGGGCAGGAGGAGCTGGCTACACCTTC.

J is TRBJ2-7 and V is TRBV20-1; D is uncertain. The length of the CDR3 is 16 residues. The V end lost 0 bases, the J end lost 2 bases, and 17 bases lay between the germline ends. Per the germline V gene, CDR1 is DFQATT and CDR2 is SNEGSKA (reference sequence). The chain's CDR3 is CSARDELETGTYEQYF. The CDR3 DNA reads TGCAGTGCTAGAGATGAGTTAGAGACCGGAACCTACGAGCAGTACTTC.

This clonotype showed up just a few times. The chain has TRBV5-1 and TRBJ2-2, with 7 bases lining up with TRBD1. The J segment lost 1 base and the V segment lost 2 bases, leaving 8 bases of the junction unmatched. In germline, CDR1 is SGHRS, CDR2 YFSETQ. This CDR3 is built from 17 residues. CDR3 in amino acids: CASSFRQGGGNTGELFF. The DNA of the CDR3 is TGCGCCAGCAGCTTCAGACAGGGCGGTGGGAACACCGGGGAGCTGTTTTTT.

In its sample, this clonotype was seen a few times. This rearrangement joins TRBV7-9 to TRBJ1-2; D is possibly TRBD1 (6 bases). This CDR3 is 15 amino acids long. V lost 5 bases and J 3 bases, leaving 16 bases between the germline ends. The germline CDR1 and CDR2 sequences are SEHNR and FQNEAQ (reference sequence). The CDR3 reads CASSPDQGRDYGYTF. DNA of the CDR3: TGTGCCAGCAGCCCAGACCAGGGGCGCGACTATGGCTACACCTTC.

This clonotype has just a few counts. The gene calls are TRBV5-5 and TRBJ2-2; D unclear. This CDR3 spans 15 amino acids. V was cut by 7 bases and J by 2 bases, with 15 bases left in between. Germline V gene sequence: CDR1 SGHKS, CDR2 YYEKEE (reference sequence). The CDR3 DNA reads TGTGCCAGCCGTATTCTCGGGCAAAACACCGGGGAGCTGTTTTTT. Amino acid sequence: CASRILGQNTGELFF. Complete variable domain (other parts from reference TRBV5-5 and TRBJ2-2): DAGVTQSPTHLIKTRGQQVTLRCSPISGHKSVSWYQQVLGQGPQFIFQYYEKEERGRGNFPDRFSARQFPNYSSELNVNALLLGDSALYLCASRILGQNTGELFFGEGSRLTVL.

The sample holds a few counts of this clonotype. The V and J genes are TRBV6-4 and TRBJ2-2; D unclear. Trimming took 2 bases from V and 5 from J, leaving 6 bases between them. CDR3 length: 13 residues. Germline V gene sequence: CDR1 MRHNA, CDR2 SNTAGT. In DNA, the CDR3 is TGTGCCAGCAGTGACAAGTTGACCGGGGAGCTGTTTTTT. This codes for CASSDKLTGELFF.

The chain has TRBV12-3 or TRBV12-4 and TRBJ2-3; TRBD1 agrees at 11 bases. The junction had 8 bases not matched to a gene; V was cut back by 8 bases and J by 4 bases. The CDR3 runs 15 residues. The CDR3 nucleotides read TGTGCCAGCGTAAGGACAGGGGGCGTCGCAGATACGCAGTATTTT. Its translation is CASVRTGGVADTQYF.

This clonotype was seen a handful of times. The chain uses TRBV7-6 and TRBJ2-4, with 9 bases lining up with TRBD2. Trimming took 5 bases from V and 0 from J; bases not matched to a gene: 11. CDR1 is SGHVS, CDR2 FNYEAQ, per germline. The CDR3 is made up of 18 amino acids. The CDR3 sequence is CASSPYVSGGLAKNIQYF. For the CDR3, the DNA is TGTGCCAGCAGCCCATACGTAAGCGGGGGGCTAGCCAAAAACATTCAGTACTTC.

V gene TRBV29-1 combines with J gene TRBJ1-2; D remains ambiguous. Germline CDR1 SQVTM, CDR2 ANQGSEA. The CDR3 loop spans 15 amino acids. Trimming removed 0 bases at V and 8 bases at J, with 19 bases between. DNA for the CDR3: TGCAGCGTTGAAGAGTTCGCCCAGAAAAATTGGGGCTACACCTTC. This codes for CSVEEFAQKNWGYTF.

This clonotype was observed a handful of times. The CDR3 sequence: CASNAPGTDDNEQFF. The CDR3 nucleotides read TGTGCCAGCAATGCACCCGGGACGGACGACAATGAGCAGTTCTTC. The chain carries TRBV6-2 or TRBV6-3 and TRBJ2-1; D is perhaps TRBD1 or TRBD2 (5 bases each). This CDR3 has 15 amino acids. Germline CDR1 MNHEY, CDR2 SVGEGT. Trimming took off 7 bases at V and 5 bases at J, with 18 bases between the two ends.

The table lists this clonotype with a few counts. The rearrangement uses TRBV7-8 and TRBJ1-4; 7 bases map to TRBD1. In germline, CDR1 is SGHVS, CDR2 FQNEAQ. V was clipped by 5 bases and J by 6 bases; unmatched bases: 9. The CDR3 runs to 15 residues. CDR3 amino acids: CASSLMTGIDEKLFF. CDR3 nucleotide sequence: TGTGCCAGCAGCCTCATGACAGGGATTGATGAAAAACTGTTTTTT.

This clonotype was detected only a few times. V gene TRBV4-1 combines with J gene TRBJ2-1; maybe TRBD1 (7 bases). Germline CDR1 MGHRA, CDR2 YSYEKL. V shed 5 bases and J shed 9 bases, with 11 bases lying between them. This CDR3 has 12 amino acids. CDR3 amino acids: CASSYQGGEQFF. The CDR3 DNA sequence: TGCGCCAGCAGCTATCAGGGGGGTGAGCAGTTCTTC.

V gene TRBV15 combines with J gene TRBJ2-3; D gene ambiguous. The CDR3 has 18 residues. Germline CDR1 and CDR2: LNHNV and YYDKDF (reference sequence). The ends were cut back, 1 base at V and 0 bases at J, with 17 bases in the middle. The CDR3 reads CATSRVAPVAASTDTQYF. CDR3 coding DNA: TGTGCCACCAGCAGAGTTGCTCCGGTGGCGGCGAGCACAGATACGCAGTATTTT.